This T cell receptor beta chain was obtained from a study of blood T cell repertoires in COVID-19 (TCRdb year 2020). About the investigation overall: Collaborator samples came from the United States, Italy and Spain and covered acute and convalescent phases of COVID-19. The repertoires were released in a freely available public database meant as a resource for research on the immune response to SARS-CoV-2. The prospective study material was composed of cDNA or gDNA derived from T cells, B-cell-depleted T cells, or PBMCs. The samples were drawn from the first 160 participants of the ongoing ImmuneRACE study and from 950 to 1,500 subjects provided by 6 global collaborators. Subjects who had been exposed to COVID-19, were actively infected with it, or had recovered from it provided the deeply sampled blood TCRbeta repertoires that made up the dataset. Where available, HLA class I and class II types were taken from metadata supplied by the sample provider and were not determined by assay-based typing. A de-identified subject ID, COVID-19 status, age in years and sex were almost always included in the sample metadata. Beyond this particular receptor, the publication reports: How much clinical and demographic metadata was included differed by source and by participant, and the metadata was provided uncurated.

Germline trimming amounts to 5 bases on V and 3 bases on J, with 7 as the count of junction bases outside the gene matches. Taken from cysteine to phenylalanine, the CDR3 has 14 residues. The entry retains the CDR3 DNA only, 42 bases that are in frame from base 1. From a lookup of the germline V gene, CDR1 and CDR2 are SGHVS and FQNEAQ. In its sample, this clone was seen once. This receptor's antigen is unknown. Nothing much larger sits one base from this clone, and base qualities are not available. TCRbeta CDR3 regions were amplified from genomic DNA using the immunoSEQ Assay, a bias-controlled multiplex PCR. Per the source publication's procedure: The number of nucleated cells in each sample was estimated by amplification of reference gene primers within the assay. To quantify the absolute abundance of each unique TCRbeta CDR3 rearrangement, sequence reads were collapsed and filtered. Productive Simpson clonality was computed per sample as the square root of Simpson's diversity index over productive rearrangements. TCRdb re-hosts the immuneACCESS table, in-frame sequences only. Its copies lack some clones; in the studies checked, an unresolved V gene accounts for under half of them, and the cause for the rest is not known. From that table come the V and J calls and clone size; the DNA was used to work out D and trimming. Within this sample are fewer than 200,000 clones, with around nine tenths of them counted one time only. Clones ranked in the top ten supply 2.5% of the sample.

One collaborating source in Seattle enrolled patients while the patients were actively infected and followed the patients over time throughout the course of disease. Collaborating institutions collected whole blood in K2EDTA tubes following their own protocols. For TCRbeta analysis, collaborator samples were shipped as frozen whole blood, as isolated PBMCs, or as DNA extracted from either sample type. This TCR was sampled from a woman of 80 years or more with COVID-19, enrolled during active disease. The source material was peripheral blood. The V and J segments used are TRBV7-8 and TRBJ2-7, and 7 bases in between align with TRBD1. The DNA sequence is as follows: TGTGCCAGCAGCATCGGAGGACAGGACTACGAGCAGTACTTC. It is translated as CASSIGGQDYEQYF.